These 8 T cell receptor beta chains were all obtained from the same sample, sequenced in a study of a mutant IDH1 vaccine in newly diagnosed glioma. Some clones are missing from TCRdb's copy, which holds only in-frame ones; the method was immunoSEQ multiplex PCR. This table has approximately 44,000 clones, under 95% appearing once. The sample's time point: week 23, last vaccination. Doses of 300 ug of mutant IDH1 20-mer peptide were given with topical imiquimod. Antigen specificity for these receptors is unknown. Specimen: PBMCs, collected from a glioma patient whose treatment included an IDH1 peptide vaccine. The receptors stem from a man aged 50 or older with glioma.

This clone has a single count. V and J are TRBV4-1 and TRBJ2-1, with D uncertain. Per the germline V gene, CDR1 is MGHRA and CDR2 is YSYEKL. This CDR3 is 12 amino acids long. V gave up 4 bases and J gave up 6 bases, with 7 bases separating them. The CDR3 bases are TGCGCCAGCAGCCTTACCTCCAATGAGCAGTTCTTC. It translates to CASSLTSNEQFF.

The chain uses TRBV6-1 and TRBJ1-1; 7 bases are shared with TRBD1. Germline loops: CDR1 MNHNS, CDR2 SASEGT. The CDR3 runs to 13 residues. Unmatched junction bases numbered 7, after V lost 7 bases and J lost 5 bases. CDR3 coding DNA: TGTGCCAGCACGAGACAGGGTGGTACTGAAGCTTTCTTT. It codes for CASTRQGGTEAFF.

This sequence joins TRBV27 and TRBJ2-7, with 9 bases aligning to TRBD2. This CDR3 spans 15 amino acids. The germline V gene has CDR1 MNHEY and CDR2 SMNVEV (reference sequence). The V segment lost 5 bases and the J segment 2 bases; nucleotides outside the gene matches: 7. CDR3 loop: CASSRRGRAAYEQYF. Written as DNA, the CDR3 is TGTGCCAGCAGTCGTCGCGGGAGGGCAGCCTACGAGCAGTACTTC.

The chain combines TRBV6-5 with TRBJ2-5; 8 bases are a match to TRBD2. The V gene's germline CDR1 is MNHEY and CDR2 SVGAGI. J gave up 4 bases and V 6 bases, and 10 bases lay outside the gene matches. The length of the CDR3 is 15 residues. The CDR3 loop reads CASRRRSRGAETQYF. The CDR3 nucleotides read TGTGCCAGCAGGCGCCGGTCGCGGGGGGCAGAGACCCAGTACTTC.

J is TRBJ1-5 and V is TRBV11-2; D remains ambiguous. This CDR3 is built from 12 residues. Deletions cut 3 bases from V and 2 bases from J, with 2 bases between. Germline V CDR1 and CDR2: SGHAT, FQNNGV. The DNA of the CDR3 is TGTGCCAGCAGCTTTGGCAATCAGCCCCAGCATTTT. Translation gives CASSFGNQPQHF.

CDR3 region: CASSRAYRGQVGRALEETQYF. DNA of the CDR3: TGCGCCAGCAGCCGCGCTTACAGGGGGCAAGTCGGGAGGGCCCTCGAAGAGACCCAGTACTTC. The chain carries TRBV5-1 and TRBJ2-5; possibly TRBD1 for D (9 bases). The CDR3 runs to 21 residues. The V end lost 4 bases, the J end lost 3 bases, and 34 bases lay between the germline ends. Germline V gene lookup returns CDR1 SGHRS and CDR2 YFSETQ.

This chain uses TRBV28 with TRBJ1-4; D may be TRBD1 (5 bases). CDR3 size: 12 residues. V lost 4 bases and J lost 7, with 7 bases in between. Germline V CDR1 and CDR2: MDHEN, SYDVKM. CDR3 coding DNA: TGTGCCAGCAGTTGGGGGTTTGAAAAACTGTTTTTT. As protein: CASSWGFEKLFF. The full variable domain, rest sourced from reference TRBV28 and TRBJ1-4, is DVKVTQSSRYLVKRTGEKVFLECVQDMDHENMFWYRQDPGLGLRLIYFSYDVKMKEKGDIPEGYSVSREKKERFSLILESASTNQTSMYLCASSWGFEKLFFGSGTQLSVL.

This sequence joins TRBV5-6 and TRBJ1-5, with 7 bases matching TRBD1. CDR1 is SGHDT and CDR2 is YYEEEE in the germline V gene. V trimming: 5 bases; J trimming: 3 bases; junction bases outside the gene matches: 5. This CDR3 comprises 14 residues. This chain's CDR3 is CASSLTGFNQPQHF. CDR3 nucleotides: TGTGCCAGCAGTCTGACAGGGTTCAATCAGCCCCAGCATTTT.